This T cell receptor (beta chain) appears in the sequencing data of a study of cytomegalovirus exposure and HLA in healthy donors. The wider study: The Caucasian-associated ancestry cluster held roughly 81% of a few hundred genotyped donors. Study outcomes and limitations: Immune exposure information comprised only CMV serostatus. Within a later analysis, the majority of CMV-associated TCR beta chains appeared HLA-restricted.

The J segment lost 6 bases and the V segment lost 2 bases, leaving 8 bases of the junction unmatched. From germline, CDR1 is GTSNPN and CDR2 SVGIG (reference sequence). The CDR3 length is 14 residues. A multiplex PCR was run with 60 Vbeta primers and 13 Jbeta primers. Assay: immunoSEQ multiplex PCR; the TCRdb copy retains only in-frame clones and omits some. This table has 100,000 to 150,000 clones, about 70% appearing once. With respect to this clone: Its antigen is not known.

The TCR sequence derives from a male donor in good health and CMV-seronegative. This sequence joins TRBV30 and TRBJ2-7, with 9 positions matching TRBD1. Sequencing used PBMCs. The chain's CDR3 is CAWSPGTGFSEQYF. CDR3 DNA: TGTGCCTGGAGTCCCGGGACAGGGTTCAGCGAGCAGTACTTC.